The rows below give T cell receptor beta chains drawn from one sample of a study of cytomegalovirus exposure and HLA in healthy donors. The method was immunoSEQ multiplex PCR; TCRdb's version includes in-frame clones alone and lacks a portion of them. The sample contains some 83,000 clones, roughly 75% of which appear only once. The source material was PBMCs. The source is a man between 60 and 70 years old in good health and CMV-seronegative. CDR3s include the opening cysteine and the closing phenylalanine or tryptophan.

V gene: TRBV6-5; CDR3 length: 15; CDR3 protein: CASSRLAGGRETQYF
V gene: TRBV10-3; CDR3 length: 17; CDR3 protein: CAISPLSTGTLYNEQFF
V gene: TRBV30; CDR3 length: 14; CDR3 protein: CAWNRPQGAGGYTF
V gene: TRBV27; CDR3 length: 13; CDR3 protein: CASSQQGHGELFF
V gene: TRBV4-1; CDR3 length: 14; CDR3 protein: CASKVGGLTDTQYF
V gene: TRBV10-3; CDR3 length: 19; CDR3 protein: CAISEPKTSSTGEFYGYTF
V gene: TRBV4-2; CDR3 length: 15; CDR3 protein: CASSPTGGFPGELFF
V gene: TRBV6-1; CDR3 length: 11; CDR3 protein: CASGGNQPQHF
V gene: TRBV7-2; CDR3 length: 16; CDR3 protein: CASSPTWGVSYNEQFF
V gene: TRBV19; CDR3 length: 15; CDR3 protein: CASSIVPGGREKLFF
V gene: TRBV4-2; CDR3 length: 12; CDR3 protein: CASSQVNGELFF
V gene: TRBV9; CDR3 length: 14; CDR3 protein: CASSRQGGDEKLFF
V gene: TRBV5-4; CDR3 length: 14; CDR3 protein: CASSLWGTGEKLFF
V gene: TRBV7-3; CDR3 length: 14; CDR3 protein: CASSLSGGVETQYF
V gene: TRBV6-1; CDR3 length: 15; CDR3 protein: CASTRTGGGTGELFF
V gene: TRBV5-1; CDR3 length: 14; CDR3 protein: CASTPGGGAYEQYF
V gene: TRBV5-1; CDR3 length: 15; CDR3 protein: CASQAGSLENTEAFF
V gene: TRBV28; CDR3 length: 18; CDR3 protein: CASSSRAGDRAGNQPQHF
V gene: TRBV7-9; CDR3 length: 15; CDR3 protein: CSSRAPGLSGNTIYF
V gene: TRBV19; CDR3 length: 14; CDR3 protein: CASSMTANNSPLHF
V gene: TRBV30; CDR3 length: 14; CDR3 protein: CAWRPVDRDYGYTF
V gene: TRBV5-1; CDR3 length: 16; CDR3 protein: CASSNGQGWVHNEQFF
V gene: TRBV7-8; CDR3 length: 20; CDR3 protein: CASSDREVGRRGPTNEKLFF
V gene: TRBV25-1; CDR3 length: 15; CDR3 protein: CASRTSGGRAGELFF
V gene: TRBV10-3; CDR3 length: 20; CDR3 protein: CAISEAPMYTERDNNQPQHF
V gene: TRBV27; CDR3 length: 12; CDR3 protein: CASSLSTGELFF
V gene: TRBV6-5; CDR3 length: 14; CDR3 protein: CASSSPALVDTQYF
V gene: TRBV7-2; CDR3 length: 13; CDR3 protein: CASSFDRGDTQYF
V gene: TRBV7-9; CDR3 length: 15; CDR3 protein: CASSGGDRYTYEQYF
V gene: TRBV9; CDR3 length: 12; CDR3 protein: CASSRGKEKLFF
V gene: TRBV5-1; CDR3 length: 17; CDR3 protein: CASSTQSGGSRHGELFF